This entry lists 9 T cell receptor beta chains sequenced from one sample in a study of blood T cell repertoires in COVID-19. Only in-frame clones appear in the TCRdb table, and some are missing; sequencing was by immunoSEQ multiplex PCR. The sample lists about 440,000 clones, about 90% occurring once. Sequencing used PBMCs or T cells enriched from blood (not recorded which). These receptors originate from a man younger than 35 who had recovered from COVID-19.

The CDR3 region has the DNA TGTGCCAGCAGCCCCGCGGGACAGGATCGTAGACACTATGGCTACACCTTC. This encodes CASSPAGQDRRHYGYTF. This chain uses TRBV11-2 with TRBJ1-2, with TRBD1 matching 8 bases. V trimming: 5 bases; J trimming: 3 bases; junction bases outside the gene matches: 14. The CDR3 is 17 amino acids. Germline V gene data show CDR1 as SGHAT and CDR2 as FQNNGV.

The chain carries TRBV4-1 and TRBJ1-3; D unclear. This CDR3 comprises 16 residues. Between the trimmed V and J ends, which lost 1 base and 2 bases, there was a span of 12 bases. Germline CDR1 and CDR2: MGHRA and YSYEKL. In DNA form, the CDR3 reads TGCGCCAGCAGCCAAGTTTCCGGGGTTGCTGGAAACACCATATATTTT. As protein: CASSQVSGVAGNTIYF.

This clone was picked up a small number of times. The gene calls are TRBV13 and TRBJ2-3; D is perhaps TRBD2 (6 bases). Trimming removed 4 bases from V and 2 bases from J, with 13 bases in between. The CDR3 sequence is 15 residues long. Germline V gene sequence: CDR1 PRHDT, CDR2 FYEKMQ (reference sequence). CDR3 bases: TGTGCCAGCAGCTCGACTGGGGGGTTCACAGATACGCAGTATTTT. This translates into CASSSTGGFTDTQYF. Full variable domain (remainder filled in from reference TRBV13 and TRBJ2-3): AAGVIQSPRHLIKEKRETATLKCYPIPRHDTVYWYQQGPGQDPQFLISFYEKMQSDKGSIPDRFSAQQFSDYHSELNMSSLELGDSALYFCASSSTGGFTDTQYFGPGTRLTVL.

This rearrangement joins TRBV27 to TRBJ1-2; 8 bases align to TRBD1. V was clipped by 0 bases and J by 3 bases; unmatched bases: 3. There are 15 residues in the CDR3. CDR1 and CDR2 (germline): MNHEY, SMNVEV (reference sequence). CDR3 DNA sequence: TGTGCCAGCAGTTTATCCTCAGGGGGCGACTATGGCTACACCTTC. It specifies CASSLSSGGDYGYTF.

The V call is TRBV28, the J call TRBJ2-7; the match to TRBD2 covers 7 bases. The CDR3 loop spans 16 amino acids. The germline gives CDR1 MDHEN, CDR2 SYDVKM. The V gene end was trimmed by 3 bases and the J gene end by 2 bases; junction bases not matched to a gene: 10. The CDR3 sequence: CASSLRAGESAYEQYF. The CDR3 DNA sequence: TGTGCCAGCAGTTTGCGGGCGGGAGAGTCGGCCTACGAGCAGTACTTC. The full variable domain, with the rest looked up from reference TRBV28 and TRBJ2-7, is DVKVTQSSRYLVKRTGEKVFLECVQDMDHENMFWYRQDPGLGLRLIYFSYDVKMKEKGDIPEGYSVSREKKERFSLILESASTNQTSMYLCASSLRAGESAYEQYFGPGTRLTVT.

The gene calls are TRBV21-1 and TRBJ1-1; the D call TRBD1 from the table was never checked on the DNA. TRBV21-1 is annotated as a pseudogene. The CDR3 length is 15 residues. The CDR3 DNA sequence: TGTGCCAGCAGCAAAGGGACAGGGGTGAACACTGAAGCTTTCTTT. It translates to CASSKGTGVNTEAFF.

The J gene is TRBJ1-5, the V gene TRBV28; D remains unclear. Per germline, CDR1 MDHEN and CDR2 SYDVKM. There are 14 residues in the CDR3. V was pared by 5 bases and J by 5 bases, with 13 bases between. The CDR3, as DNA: TGTGCCAGCAGTCCCCGGGGTTTTGATCAGCCCCAGCATTTT. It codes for CASSPRGFDQPQHF.

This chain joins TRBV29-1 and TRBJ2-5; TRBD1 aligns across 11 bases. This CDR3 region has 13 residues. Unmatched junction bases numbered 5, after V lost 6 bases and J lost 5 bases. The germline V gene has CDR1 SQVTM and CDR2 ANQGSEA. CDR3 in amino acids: CSVGTGGWETQYF. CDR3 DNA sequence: TGCAGCGTAGGGACAGGGGGTTGGGAGACCCAGTACTTC.

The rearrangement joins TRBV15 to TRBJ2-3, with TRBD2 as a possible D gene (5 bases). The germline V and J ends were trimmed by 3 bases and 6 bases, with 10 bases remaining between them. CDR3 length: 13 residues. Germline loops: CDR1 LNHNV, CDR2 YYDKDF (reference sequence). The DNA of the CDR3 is TGTGCCACCAGCAGGAGGACTGCCGATACGCAGTATTTT. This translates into CATSRRTADTQYF.